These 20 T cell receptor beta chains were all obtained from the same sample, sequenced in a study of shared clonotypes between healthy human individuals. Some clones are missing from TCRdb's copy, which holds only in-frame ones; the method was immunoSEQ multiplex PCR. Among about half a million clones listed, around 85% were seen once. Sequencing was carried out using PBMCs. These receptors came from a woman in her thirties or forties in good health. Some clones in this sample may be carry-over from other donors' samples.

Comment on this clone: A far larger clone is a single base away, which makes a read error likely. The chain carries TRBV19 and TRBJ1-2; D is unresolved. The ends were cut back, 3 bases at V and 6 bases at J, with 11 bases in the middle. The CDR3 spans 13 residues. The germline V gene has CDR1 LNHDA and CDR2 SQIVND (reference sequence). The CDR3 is CASSMTWVDGYTF. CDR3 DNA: TGTGCCAGTAGTATGACCTGGGTCGATGGCTACACCTTC.

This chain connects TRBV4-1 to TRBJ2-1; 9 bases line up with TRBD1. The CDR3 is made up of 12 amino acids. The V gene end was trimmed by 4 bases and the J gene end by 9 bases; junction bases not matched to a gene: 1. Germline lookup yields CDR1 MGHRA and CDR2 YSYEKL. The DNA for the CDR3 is TGCGCCAGCAGCCCGGACAGGGGTGAGCAGTTCTTC. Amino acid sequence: CASSPDRGEQFF.

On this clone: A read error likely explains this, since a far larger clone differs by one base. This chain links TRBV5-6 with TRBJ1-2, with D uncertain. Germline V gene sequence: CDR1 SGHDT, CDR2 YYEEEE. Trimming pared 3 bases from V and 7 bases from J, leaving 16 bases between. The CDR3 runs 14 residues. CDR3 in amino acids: CASSSGPGWSGYTF. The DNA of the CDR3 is TGTGCCAGCAGCTCGGGCCCGGGTTGGAGTGGCTACACCTTC.

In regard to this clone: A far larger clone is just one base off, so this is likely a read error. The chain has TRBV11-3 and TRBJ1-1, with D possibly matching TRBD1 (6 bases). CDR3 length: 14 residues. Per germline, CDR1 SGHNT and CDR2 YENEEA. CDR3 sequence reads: CARSLNRVGTEAFF. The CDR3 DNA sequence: TGTGCCAGAAGCTTAAACAGGGTTGGTACTGAAGCTTTCTTT.

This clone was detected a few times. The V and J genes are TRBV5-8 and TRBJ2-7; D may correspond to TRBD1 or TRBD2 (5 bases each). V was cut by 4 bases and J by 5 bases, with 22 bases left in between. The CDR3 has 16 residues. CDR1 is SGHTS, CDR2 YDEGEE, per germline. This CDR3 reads CASSQDEGQGVDEQYF. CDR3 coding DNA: TGTGCCAGCAGCCAAGACGAGGGGCAGGGCGTCGACGAGCAGTACTTC.

CDR3 region: CASSARIISGNTIYF. DNA of the CDR3: TGTGCCAGCAGCGCTCGGATAATCTCTGGAAACACCATATATTTT. This chain joins TRBV11-1 and TRBJ1-3; D remains unclear. The CDR3 extends over 15 amino acids. Trimming took 5 bases from V and 0 from J, leaving 11 bases between them. Germline V gene lookup returns CDR1 SGHAT and CDR2 FQDESV (reference sequence).

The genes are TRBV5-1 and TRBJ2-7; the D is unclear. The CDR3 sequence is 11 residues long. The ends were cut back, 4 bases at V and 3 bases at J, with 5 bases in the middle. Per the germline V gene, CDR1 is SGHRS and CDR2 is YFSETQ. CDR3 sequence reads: CASSTGYEQYF. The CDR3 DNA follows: TGCGCCAGCAGCACCGGCTACGAGCAGTACTTC.

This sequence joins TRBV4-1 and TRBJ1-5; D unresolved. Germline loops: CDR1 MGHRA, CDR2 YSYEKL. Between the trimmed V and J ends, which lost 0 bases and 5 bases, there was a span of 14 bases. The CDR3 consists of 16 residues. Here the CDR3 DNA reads TGCGCCAGCAGCCAAGAAGTAGGACCACGATATCAGCCCCAGCATTTT. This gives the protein CASSQEVGPRYQPQHF.

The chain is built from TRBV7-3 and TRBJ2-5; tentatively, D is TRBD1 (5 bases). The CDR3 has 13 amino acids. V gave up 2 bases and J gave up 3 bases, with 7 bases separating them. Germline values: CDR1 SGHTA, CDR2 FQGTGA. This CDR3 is CASSLFREETQYF. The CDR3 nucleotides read TGTGCCAGCAGCTTATTCAGGGAAGAGACCCAGTACTTC.

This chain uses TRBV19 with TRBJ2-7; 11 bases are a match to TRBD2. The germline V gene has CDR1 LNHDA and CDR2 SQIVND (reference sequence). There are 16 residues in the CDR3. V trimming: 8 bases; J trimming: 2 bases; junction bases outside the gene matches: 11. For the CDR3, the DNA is TGTGCCAGTGCCGGGACAGGACTAGCGGGCCCCTACGAGCAGTACTTC. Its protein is CASAGTGLAGPYEQYF. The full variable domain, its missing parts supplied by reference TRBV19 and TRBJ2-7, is DGGITQSPKYLFRKEGQNVTLSCEQNLNHDAMYWYRQDPGQGLRLIYYSQIVNDFQKGDIAEGYSVSREKKESFPLTVTSAQKNPTAFYLCASAGTGLAGPYEQYFGPGTRLTVT.

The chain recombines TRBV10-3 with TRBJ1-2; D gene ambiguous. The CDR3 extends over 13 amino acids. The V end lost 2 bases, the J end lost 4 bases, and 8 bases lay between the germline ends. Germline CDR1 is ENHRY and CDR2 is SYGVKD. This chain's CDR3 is CAISEAGRYGYTF. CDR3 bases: TGTGCCATCAGTGAGGCAGGACGCTATGGCTACACCTTC.

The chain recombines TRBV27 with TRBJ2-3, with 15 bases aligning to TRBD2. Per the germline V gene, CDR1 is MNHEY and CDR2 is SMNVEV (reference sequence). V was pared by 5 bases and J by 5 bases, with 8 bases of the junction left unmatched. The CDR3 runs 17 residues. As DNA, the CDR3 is TGTGCCAGCAGTACCCGGACTAGCGGGAGGGCGGTAGATACGCAGTATTTT. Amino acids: CASSTRTSGRAVDTQYF.

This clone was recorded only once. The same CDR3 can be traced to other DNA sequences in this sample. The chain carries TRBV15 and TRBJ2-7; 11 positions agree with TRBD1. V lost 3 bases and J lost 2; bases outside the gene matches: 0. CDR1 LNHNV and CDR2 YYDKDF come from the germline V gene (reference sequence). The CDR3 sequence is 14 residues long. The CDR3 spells CATSRDRGPYEQYF. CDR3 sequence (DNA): TGTGCCACCAGCAGGGACAGGGGGCCCTACGAGCAGTACTTC.

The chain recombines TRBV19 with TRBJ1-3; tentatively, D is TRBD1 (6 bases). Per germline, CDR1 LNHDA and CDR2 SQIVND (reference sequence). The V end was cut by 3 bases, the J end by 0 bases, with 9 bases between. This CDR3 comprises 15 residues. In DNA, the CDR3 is TGTGCCAGTAGTATCAGGGGAAGCTCTGGAAACACCATATATTTT. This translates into CASSIRGSSGNTIYF. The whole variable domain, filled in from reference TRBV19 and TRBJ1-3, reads DGGITQSPKYLFRKEGQNVTLSCEQNLNHDAMYWYRQDPGQGLRLIYYSQIVNDFQKGDIAEGYSVSREKKESFPLTVTSAQKNPTAFYLCASSIRGSSGNTIYFGEGSWLTVV.

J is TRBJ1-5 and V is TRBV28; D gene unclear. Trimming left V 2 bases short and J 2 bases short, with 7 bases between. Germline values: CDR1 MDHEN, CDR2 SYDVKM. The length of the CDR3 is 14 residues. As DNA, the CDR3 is TGTGCCAGCAGTTTACTGGATGGCAATCAGCCCCAGCATTTT. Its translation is CASSLLDGNQPQHF.

DNA of the CDR3: TGTGCCAGCAGTATTAACTGGGATAGCAATCAGCCCCAGCATTTT. This encodes CASSINWDSNQPQHF. This rearrangement joins TRBV27 to TRBJ1-5; D is ambiguous. V gave up 5 bases and J gave up 0 bases, with 11 bases separating them. The CDR3 runs to 15 residues. Germline V gene lookup returns CDR1 MNHEY and CDR2 SMNVEV (reference sequence).

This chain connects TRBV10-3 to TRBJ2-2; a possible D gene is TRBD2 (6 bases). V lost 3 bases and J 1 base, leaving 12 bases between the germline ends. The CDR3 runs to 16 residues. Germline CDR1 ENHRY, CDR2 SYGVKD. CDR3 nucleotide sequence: TGTGCCATCAGTGACCGCGGGAAGGGGAACACCGGGGAGCTGTTTTTT. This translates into CAISDRGKGNTGELFF.

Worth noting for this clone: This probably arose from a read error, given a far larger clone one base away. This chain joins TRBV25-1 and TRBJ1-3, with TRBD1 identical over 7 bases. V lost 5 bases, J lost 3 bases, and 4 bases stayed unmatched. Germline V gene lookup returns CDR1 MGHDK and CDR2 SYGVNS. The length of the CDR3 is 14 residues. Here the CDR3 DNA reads TGTGCCAGCAGTATAGGGGGCGATGGAAACACCATATATTTT. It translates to CASSIGGDGNTIYF.

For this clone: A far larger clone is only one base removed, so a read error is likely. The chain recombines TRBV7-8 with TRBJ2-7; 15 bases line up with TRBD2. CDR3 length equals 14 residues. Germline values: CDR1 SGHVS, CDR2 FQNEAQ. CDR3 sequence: CTSSGGLAGGSLDF. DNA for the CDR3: TGTACCAGCAGCGGGGGACTAGCGGGAGGATCACTGGACTTC.

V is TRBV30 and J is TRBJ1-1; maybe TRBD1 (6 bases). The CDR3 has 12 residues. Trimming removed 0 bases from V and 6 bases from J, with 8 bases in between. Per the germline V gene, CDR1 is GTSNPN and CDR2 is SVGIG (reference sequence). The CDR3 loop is CAWSVQGPEAFF. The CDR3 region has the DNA TGTGCCTGGAGTGTACAGGGACCTGAAGCTTTCTTT. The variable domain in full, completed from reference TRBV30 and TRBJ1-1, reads SQTIHQWPATLVQPVGSPLSLECTVEGTSNPNLYWYRQAAGRGLQLLFYSVGIGQISSEVPQNLSASRPQDRQFILSSKKLLLSDSGFYLCAWSVQGPEAFFGQGTRLTVV.